The 22 T cell receptor beta chains given below trace back to one sample, sequenced in a study of T cell repertoires in cytomegalovirus infection. Each CDR3 protein is one row after TCRdb ran MiXCR on the reads. Among about a million distinct CDR3 sequences, around 32% were seen once, and the ten largest hold about an eighth. Their target antigens are unknown. The source material was cultured CD8+ T cells from PBMCs, sampled from culture after CMV antigen stimulation. The receptor set was obtained from a human donor in good health (CMV status not recorded). Some clones in this sample may be carry-over from other donors' samples.

V gene TRBV19 combines with J gene TRBJ1-5; D is unresolved. With 2 bases removed from V and 7 bases from J, the gap between germline ends came to 15 bases. Germline CDR1 LNHDA, CDR2 SQIVND (reference sequence). There are 15 residues in the CDR3. CDR3 residues: CASSITAHGNQPQHF. CDR3 sequence (DNA): TGTGCCAGTAGTATAACAGCTCACGGGAACCAGCCCCAGCATTTT.

This sequence joins TRBV6-5 and TRBJ1-4; tentative D call: TRBD1 (5 bases). Trimming pared 4 bases from V and 10 bases from J, leaving 13 bases between. Germline CDR1 MNHEY, CDR2 SVGAGI. The CDR3 consists of 13 residues. This CDR3 is CASSSPPGGKLFF. The CDR3 DNA follows: TGTGCCAGCAGTTCCCCTCCCGGGGGAAAACTGTTTTTT.

The genes are TRBV7-8 and TRBJ2-7, with 7 bases lining up with TRBD2. CDR1 is SGHVS, CDR2 FQNEAQ, per germline. The CDR3 runs to 13 residues. After removal of 4 bases from V and 4 bases from J, the junction contained 4 bases not matched to a gene. In nucleotides, the CDR3 is TGTGCCAGCAGCTCCGAACTAGCGTACGAGCAGTACGTC. Protein product: CASSSELAYEQYV.

This clonotype was seen a few times. This CDR3 is CASSYGLAGDTQYF. Written as DNA, the CDR3 is TGTGCCAGCAGTTACGGACTAGCTGGGGATACGCAGTATTTT. The chain uses TRBV27 and TRBJ2-3, with 8 bases that match TRBD2. The germline V gene has CDR1 MNHEY and CDR2 SMNVEV (reference sequence). The junction had 6 bases not matched to a gene; V was cut back by 4 bases and J by 6 bases. CDR3 length: 14 residues.

Many counts were recorded for this clonotype. The J gene is TRBJ2-3, the V gene TRBV6-2 or TRBV6-3; possibly TRBD1 for D (6 bases). CDR3 length: 15 amino acids. CDR1 and CDR2 from the germline V gene are MNHEY and SVGEGT. The V end lost 4 bases, the J end lost 2 bases, and 13 bases lay between the germline ends. CDR3 DNA sequence: TGTGCCAGCAGTTCCCCGGACAGCTACACAGATACGCAGTATTTT. It translates to CASSSPDSYTDTQYF.

This clonotype was picked up a small number of times. The V gene is TRBV10-3, the J gene TRBJ2-3; possible D gene TRBD1, 7 bases. This CDR3 comprises 18 residues. Germline values: CDR1 ENHRY, CDR2 SYGVKD. Trimming pared 6 bases from V and 5 bases from J, leaving 27 bases between. As DNA, the CDR3 is TGTGCCATCAGGTTTCTTGACGCAGGGGGTGGAGGGAGAGATACGCAGTATTTT. It translates to CAIRFLDAGGGGRDTQYF.

This clonotype showed up just a few times. The rearrangement links TRBV7-8 to TRBJ1-1, with D possibly TRBD1 on 5 matching bases. The CDR3 runs 15 residues. V lost 3 bases and J 6 bases, leaving 17 bases between the germline ends. Per germline, CDR1 SGHVS and CDR2 FQNEAQ. This CDR3 reads CASSFPGVGVPEAFF. DNA for the CDR3: TGTGCCAGCAGCTTCCCCGGGGTGGGGGTACCTGAAGCTTTCTTT. Complete variable domain (other parts from reference TRBV7-8 and TRBJ1-1): GAGVSQSPRYKVAKRGQDVALRCDPISGHVSLFWYQQALGQGPEFLTYFQNEAQLDKSGLPSDRFFAERPEGSVSTLKIQRTQQEDSAVYLCASSFPGVGVPEAFFGQGTRLTVV.

This clonotype was observed a few times. CDR3 protein: CASSEALVRYGYTF. As DNA, the CDR3 is TGTGCCAGCAGTGAAGCCCTAGTACGGTATGGCTACACCTTC. The chain links TRBV6-1 to TRBJ1-2; no clear D. Germline CDR1 is MNHNS and CDR2 is SASEGT. There are 14 residues in the CDR3. Trimming took off 0 bases at V and 5 bases at J, with 10 bases between the two ends.

There are many counts of this clonotype. The chain has TRBV7-9 and TRBJ2-3; no definite D call. Looked up from germline, CDR1 is SEHNR and CDR2 is FQNEAQ (reference sequence). V gave up 5 bases and J gave up 0 bases, with 15 bases separating them. The CDR3 extends over 16 amino acids. The CDR3 protein is CASSNSLPFSTDTQYF. For the CDR3, the DNA is TGTGCCAGCAGCAACTCACTCCCCTTTAGCACAGATACGCAGTATTTT.

This clonotype was observed a handful of times. The chain links TRBV14 to TRBJ1-1, with D possibly TRBD1 on 6 matching bases. The germline CDR1 and CDR2 sequences are SGHDN and FVKESK. This CDR3 spans 14 amino acids. With 0 bases removed from V and 8 bases from J, the gap between germline ends came to 13 bases. The CDR3 protein is CASSQDPRGREAFF. In DNA form, the CDR3 reads TGTGCCAGCAGCCAAGATCCCAGGGGACGGGAAGCTTTCTTT.

Regarding this clonotype: A junction boundary mismatches the germline segment, possibly from a read error. The CDR3 coding sequence is TGTGCCAGCAGCCAAGGCGCGGGTTCTGAAGCTTTCTTT. Protein: CASSQGAGSEAFF. The rearrangement uses TRBV4-1 and TRBJ1-1; D is unresolved. Germline V gene data show CDR1 as MGHRA and CDR2 as YSYEKL. There are 13 residues in the CDR3.

The V gene is TRBV4-3, the J gene TRBJ2-6; 7 positions agree with TRBD2. Germline V gene lookup returns CDR1 LGHNA and CDR2 YSLEER. Trimming took 7 bases from V and 0 from J; bases not matched to a gene: 6. This CDR3 spans 16 amino acids. The CDR3: CASTPGRGSGANVLTF. The CDR3, as DNA: TGCGCCAGCACCCCTGGGAGGGGCTCTGGGGCCAACGTCCTGACTTTC.

V and J are TRBV2 and TRBJ2-7; tentative D call: TRBD2 (6 bases). Germline V lookup: CDR1 SNHLY, CDR2 FYNNEI. This CDR3 has 13 residues. V was cut by 2 bases and J by 2 bases, with 7 bases left in between. The chain's CDR3 is CASSEWRAYEQYF. CDR3 in DNA: TGTGCCAGCAGTGAATGGAGGGCCTACGAGCAGTACTTC.

This chain connects TRBV19 to TRBJ1-5; 9 bases align to TRBD1. V was pared by 4 bases and J by 2 bases, with 9 bases of the junction left unmatched. CDR3 length: 17 residues. The V gene's germline CDR1 is LNHDA and CDR2 SQIVND (reference sequence). The DNA of the CDR3 is TGTGCCAGTAGTACGGGGACAGGGATTTGGGGCAATCAGCCCCAGCATTTT. Its protein is CASSTGTGIWGNQPQHF. Full variable domain (remainder filled in from reference TRBV19 and TRBJ1-5): DGGITQSPKYLFRKEGQNVTLSCEQNLNHDAMYWYRQDPGQGLRLIYYSQIVNDFQKGDIAEGYSVSREKKESFPLTVTSAQKNPTAFYLCASSTGTGIWGNQPQHFGDGTRLSIL.

The rearrangement joins TRBV28 to TRBJ2-7, with D perhaps TRBD1 or TRBD2 (5 bases each). Germline CDR1 is MDHEN and CDR2 is SYDVKM. V lost 4 bases, J lost 2 bases, and 9 bases lay in between. This CDR3 is 13 amino acids long. CDR3 nucleotides: TGTGCCAGCAGTTGGGGACGACCCTACGAGCAGTACGTC. Encoded protein: CASSWGRPYEQYV.

This clonotype was picked up many times. The genes are TRBV6-2 or TRBV6-3 and TRBJ2-5; weak D call: TRBD1 (6 bases). Looked up from germline, CDR1 is MNHEY and CDR2 is SVGEGT. The CDR3 is 15 amino acids. Trimming took 6 bases from V and 5 from J, leaving 19 bases between them. The CDR3 coding sequence is TGTGCCAGCAGCTCACTCGGGACAATGCAGGAGACCCAGTACTTC. Protein sequence: CASSSLGTMQETQYF.

In this sample, this clonotype turned up a few times. The rearrangement links TRBV19 to TRBJ2-7, with TRBD1 identical over 9 bases. CDR1 and CDR2 (germline): LNHDA, SQIVND (reference sequence). CDR3 length equals 13 residues. V lost 8 bases, J lost 2 bases, and 4 bases stayed unmatched. For the CDR3, the DNA is TGTGCCAGTGGACAGGGGAGCGCCTACGAGCAGTACTTC. Translation: CASGQGSAYEQYF.

This clonotype was counted at least ten times. V is TRBV4-3 and J is TRBJ1-4, with 10 bases identical to TRBD1. The CDR3 contains 20 residues. V trimming: 6 bases; J trimming: 2 bases; junction bases outside the gene matches: 18. Germline V lookup: CDR1 LGHNA, CDR2 YSLEER. CDR3 region: CASSIALPRTGGSTNEKLFF. DNA of the CDR3: TGCGCCAGCAGTATAGCCCTACCCCGGACAGGGGGGTCGACTAATGAAAAACTGTTTTTT.

The rearrangement uses TRBV4-3 and TRBJ1-4; D call uncertain. The CDR3 loop spans 16 amino acids. The germline V gene has CDR1 LGHNA and CDR2 YSLEER. With 1 base removed from V and 4 bases from J, the gap between germline ends came to 13 bases. CDR3 in amino acids: CASSQAYGGYNEKLFF. As DNA, the CDR3 is TGCGCCAGCAGCCAAGCTTACGGAGGGTATAATGAAAAACTGTTTTTT.

This clonotype was seen more than once but under ten times. The chain joins TRBV4-2 to TRBJ2-1; no clear D. Between the trimmed V and J ends, which lost 1 base and 3 bases, there was a span of 7 bases. The CDR3 totals 14 residues. CDR1 and CDR2 from the germline V gene are LGHNA and YNFKEQ. The CDR3 loop reads CASSQGGVYNEQFF. As DNA, the CDR3 is TGTGCCAGCAGCCAAGGGGGTGTCTACAATGAGCAGTTCTTC.

The chain carries TRBV7-6 and TRBJ1-4, with TRBD1 matching over 8 bases. After removal of 4 bases from V and 8 bases from J, the junction contained 6 bases not matched to a gene. The CDR3 has 14 amino acids. Germline V gene sequence: CDR1 SGHVS, CDR2 FNYEAQ. The CDR3 region has the DNA TGTGCCAGCAGCTGGGGACAGGTGGCCGAAAAACTGTTTTTT. The encoded protein is CASSWGQVAEKLFF.

Only a few counts were recorded for this clonotype. The chain uses TRBV12-5 and TRBJ2-5; 9 bases fit TRBD1. In germline, CDR1 is LGHNT, CDR2 FRNRAP. With 0 bases clipped from V and 4 bases from J, the junction kept 6 bases outside the gene matches. This CDR3 region has 16 residues. Here the CDR3 DNA reads TGTGCTAGTGGTTTGGTACCCTACAGGGGGCGAGAGACCCAGTACTTC. Protein sequence: CASGLVPYRGRETQYF. Together with reference TRBV12-5 and TRBJ2-5, the CDR3 gives the full variable domain: DARVTQTPRHKVTEMGQEVTMRCQPILGHNTVFWYRQTMMQGLELLAYFRNRAPLDDSGMPKDRFSAEMPDATLATLKIQPSEPRDSAVYFCASGLVPYRGRETQYFGPGTRLLVL.